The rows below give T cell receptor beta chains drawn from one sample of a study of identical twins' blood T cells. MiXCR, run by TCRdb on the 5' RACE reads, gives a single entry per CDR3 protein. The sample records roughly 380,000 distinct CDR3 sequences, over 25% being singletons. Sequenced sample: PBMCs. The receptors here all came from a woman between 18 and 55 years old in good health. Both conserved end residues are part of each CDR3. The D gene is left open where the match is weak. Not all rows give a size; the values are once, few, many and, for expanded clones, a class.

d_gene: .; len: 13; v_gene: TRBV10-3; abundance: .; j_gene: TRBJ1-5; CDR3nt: TGTGCCACAAATTCACAGACAGATCAGCCCCAGCATTTT; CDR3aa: CATNSQTDQPQHF
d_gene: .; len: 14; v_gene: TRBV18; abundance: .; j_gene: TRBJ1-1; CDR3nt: TGTGCCAGCTCACGGGCCCTTTCGAACACTGAAGCTCTCTTT; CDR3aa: CASSRALSNTEALF
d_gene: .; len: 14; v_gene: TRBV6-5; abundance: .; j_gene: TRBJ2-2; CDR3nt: TGTGCCAGCAGCCCTCTTAGCCGGGCAGGGGAGCTGTTTTTT; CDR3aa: CASSPLSRAGELFF
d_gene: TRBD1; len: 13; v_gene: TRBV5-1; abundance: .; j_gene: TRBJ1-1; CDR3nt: TGCGCCAGCAGCCCAGCGCAGGGGGCTGAAGCTTTCTTT; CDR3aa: CASSPAQGAEAFF
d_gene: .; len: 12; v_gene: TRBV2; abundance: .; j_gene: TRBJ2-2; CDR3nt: TGTGCCAGCAGTGATGGGCCCGGGGAGCTGTTTTTT; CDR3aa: CASSDGPGELFF
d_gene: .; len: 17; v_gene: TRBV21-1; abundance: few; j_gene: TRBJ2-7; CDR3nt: TGTGCCAGCAGCAAACCGCAAAATGGACAGGGGGGCTACGAGCAGTACTTC; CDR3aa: CASSKPQNGQGGYEQYF
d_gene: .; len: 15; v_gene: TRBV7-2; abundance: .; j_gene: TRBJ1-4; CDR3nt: TGTGCCAGCAGCTCTTCATCCGCAACTAATGAAAAACTGTTTTTT; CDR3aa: CASSSSSATNEKLFF
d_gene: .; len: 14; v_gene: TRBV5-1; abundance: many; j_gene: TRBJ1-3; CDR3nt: TGCGCCAGCAGCTTGGGGATCTCTGGAAACACCATATATTTT; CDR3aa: CASSLGISGNTIYF
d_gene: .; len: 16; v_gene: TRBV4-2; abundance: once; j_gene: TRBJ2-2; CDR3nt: TGTGCCAGCAGCCAATTTTTCAGCGAGGAAGGCGGGGAGCTGTTTTTT; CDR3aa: CASSQFFSEEGGELFF
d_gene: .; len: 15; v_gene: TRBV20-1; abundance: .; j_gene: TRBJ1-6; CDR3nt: TGCAGTGCTAGGCAAATTGGGGGAGATAATCCACCCCTCCACTTT; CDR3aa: CSARQIGGDNPPLHF
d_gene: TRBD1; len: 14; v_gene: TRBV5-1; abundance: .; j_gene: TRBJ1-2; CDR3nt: TGCGCCAGCAGCTTGGAATGGACAGGGGACCGCTACACCTTC; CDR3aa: CASSLEWTGDRYTF
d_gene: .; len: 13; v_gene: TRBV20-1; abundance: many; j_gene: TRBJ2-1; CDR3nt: TGCAGTGCCTCGTTAAATCGGATTAATGAGCAGTTCTTC; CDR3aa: CSASLNRINEQFF
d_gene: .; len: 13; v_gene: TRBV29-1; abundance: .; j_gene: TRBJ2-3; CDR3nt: TGCAGCGTCCCCCCTAGCGGCACAGATACGCAGTATTTT; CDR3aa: CSVPPSGTDTQYF
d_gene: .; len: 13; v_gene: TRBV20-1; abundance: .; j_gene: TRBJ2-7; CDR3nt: TGCAGTGCTAGGGACCCGTTTAAGGACGAGCAGTACTTC; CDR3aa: CSARDPFKDEQYF
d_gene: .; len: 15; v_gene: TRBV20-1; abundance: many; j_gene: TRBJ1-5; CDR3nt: TGCAGTGCTAGAGCGGGTAGTGGAAGCAATCAGCCCCAGCATTTT; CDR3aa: CSARAGSGSNQPQHF
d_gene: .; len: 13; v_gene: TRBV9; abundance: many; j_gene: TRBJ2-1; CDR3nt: TGTGCCAGCAGCGTGAGCGTCTACAATGAGCAGTTCTTC; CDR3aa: CASSVSVYNEQFF
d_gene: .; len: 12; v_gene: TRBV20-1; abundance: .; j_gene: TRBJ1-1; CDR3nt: TGCAGTGCTAGCGGGGTTCGAACTGAAGCTTTCTTT; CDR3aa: CSASGVRTEAFF
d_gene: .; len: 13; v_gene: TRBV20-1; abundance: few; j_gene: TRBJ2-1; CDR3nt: TGCAGTACTAGCAGTAGCTCCTACAATGAGCAGTTCTTC; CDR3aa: CSTSSSSYNEQFF
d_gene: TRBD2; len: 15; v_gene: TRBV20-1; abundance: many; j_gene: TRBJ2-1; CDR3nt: TGCAGTGCTAGAGATCGGCTAGCGGGAGTGCTTGAGCAGTTCTTC; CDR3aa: CSARDRLAGVLEQFF
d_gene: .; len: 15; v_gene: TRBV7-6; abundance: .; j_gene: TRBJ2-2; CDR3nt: TGTGCCAGCAGCTTAGCGCGGCGATGCACCGGGGAGCTGTTTTTT; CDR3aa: CASSLARRCTGELFF
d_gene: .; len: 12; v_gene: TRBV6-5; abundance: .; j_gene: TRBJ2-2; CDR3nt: TGTGCCAGCGGGGCGAACACCGGGGAGCTGTTTTTT; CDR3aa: CASGANTGELFF
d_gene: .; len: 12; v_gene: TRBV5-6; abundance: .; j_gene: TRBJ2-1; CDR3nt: TGTGCCAGCAGTCAGGGTTTCAATGAGCAGTTCTTC; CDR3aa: CASSQGFNEQFF
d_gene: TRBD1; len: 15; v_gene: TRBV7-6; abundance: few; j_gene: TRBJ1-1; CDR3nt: TGTGCCAGCAGCTTTCGACAGGGGGCCGACACTGAAGCTTTCTTT; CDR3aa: CASSFRQGADTEAFF
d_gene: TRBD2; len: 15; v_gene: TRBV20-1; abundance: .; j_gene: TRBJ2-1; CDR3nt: TGCAGTGCTAGAGCCCCTAGCGGGCCCTACAATGAGCAGTTCTTC; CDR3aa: CSARAPSGPYNEQFF
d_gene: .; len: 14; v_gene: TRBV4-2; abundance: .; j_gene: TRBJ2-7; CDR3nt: TGTGCCAGCAGCCCCGGTTGGGGTTCCTACGAGCAGTACTTC; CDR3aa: CASSPGWGSYEQYF
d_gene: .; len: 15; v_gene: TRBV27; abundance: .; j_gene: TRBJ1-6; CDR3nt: TGTGCCAGCAGTCCCCAAGGCTCCTATAATTCACCCCTCCACTTT; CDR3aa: CASSPQGSYNSPLHF
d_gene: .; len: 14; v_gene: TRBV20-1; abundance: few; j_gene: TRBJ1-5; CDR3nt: TGCAGTGCTAGAGATCGGTTGGGAAATCAGCCCCAGCATTTT; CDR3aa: CSARDRLGNQPQHF
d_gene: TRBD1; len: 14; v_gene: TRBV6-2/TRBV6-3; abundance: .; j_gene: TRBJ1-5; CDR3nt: TGTGCCAGCAGTCGTCGACAGGGCATTCAGCCCCAGCATTTT; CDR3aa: CASSRRQGIQPQHF
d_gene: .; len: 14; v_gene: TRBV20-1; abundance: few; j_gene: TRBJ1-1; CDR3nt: TGCAGTGCTACGGGACACAACATGAACACTGAAGCTTTCTTT; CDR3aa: CSATGHNMNTEAFF
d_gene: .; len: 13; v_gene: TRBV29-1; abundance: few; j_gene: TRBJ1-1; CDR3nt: TGCAGCGTTGGAACGGGTATGAACACTGAAGCTTTCTTT; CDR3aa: CSVGTGMNTEAFF
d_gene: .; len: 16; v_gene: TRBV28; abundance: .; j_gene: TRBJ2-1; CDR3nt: TGTGCCAGCAGTTTGAGAGACTGGCGGGGAAGCAATGAGCAGTTCTTC; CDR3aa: CASSLRDWRGSNEQFF
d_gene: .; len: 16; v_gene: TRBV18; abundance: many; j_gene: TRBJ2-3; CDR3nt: TGTGCCAGCTCACCACGGTATGGGGCGGACACAGATACGCAGTATTTT; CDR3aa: CASSPRYGADTDTQYF
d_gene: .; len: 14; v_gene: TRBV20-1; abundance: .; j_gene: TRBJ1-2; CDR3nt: TGCAGTGCTAATTTGGCAGGGAAAAACTATGGCTACACCTTC; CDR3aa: CSANLAGKNYGYTF
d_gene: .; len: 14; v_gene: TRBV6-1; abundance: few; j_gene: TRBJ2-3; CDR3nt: TGTGCCAGCAGTGAAGCGCAGGGGACAGATACGCAGTATTTT; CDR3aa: CASSEAQGTDTQYF
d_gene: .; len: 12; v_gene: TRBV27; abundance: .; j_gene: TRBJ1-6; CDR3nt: TGTGCCAACAGTCCGCTCAGGTCACCCCTCCACTTT; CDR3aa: CANSPLRSPLHF
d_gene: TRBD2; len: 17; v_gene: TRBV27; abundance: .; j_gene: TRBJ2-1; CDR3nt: TGTGCCAGCTCCCCCCGTTGGCTAGCGGTCTCCTCCAATGAGCAGTTCTTC; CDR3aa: CASSPRWLAVSSNEQFF
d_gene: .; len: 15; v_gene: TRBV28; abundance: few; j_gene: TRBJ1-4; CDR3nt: TGTGCCAGCAGCTCAACCTGGGGAAGGGATGAAAAACTGTTTTTT; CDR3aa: CASSSTWGRDEKLFF
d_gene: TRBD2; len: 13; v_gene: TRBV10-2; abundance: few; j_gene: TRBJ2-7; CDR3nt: TGCGCCAGCAGGATTAGCGGGGTCTACGAGCAGTACTTC; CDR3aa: CASRISGVYEQYF
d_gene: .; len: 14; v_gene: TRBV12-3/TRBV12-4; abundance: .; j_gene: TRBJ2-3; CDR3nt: TGTGCCAGCAGTTTGGGATTCCGCACAGATACGCATTATTTT; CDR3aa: CASSLGFRTDTHYF
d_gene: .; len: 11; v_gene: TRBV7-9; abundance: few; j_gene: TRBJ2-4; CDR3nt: TGTGCCAGCATCCGGGACTCCATTCAGTACTTC; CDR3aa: CASIRDSIQYF
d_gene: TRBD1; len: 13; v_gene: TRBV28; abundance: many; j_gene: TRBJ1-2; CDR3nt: TGTGCCAGCAACATGGACAGGAACTATGGCTACACCTTC; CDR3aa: CASNMDRNYGYTF
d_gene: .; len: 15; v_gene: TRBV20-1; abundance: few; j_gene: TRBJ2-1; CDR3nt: TGCAGTGCTAGAGACGGCCTGAGCTCCTACAATGAGCAGTTCTTC; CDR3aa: CSARDGLSSYNEQFF
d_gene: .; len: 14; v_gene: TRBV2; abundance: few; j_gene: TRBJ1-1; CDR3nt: TGTGCCAGCAGTGTATACAGCATGAACACTGAAGCTTTCTTT; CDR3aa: CASSVYSMNTEAFF
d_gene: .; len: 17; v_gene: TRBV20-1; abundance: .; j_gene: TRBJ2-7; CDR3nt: TGCAGTGCTAGACTTCCCCCGGGAAAAGGGAAGAACGACGAGCAGTACTTC; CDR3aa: CSARLPPGKGKNDEQYF
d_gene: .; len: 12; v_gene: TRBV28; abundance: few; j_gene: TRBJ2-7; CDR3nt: TGTGCCAGCAGTTTATGGTTCTACGAGCAGTACTTC; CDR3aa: CASSLWFYEQYF
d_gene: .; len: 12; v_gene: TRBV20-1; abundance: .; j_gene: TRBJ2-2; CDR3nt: TGCAGTGCTAGAGGGGACACCGGGGAGCTGTTTTTT; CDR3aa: CSARGDTGELFF
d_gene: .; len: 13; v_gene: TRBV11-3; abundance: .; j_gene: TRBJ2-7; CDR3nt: TGTGCCAGCAGCGCTCTAACAGGATACGAGCAGTACTTC; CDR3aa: CASSALTGYEQYF
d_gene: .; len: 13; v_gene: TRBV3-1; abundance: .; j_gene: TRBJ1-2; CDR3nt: TGTGCCAGCAGCCAGGCTGGAGAGTATGGCTACACCTTC; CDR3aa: CASSQAGEYGYTF
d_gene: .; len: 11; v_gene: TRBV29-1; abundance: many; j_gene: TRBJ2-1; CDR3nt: TGCAGCGTGAGTGGGTTCAATGAGCAGTTCTTC; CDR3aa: CSVSGFNEQFF
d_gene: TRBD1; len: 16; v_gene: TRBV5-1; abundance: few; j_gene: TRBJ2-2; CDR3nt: TGCGCCAGCAGCCTAGGACAGGGAGTTGTGGCCGGGGAGCTGTTTTTT; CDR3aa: CASSLGQGVVAGELFF